This entry concerns a single T cell receptor (beta chain). Its cognate antigen has yet to be identified. The CDR3 end falls 3 residues outside the read, so it is completed with the germline J gene. For sequencing input, CVID and control samples contributed equivalent amounts of genomic DNA. For every sample, a 60 bp segment covering the rearranged TCRbeta CDR3 region was amplified and then sequenced. The immunoSEQ assay, a bias-corrected multiplex PCR with high-throughput sequencing, was employed for TCRbeta amplification. The paper's processing steps were these. Every unique nucleotide sequence was considered a clone and was annotated with V, D and J genes, copy number and frequency. Sequences were labeled productive if in frame, and non-productive if out of frame or containing stop codons. As previously described, Shannon's entropy was used to calculate clonality. The predicted amino acid sequences of productive clones were used to derive the mean CDR3 Kyte-Doolittle hydropathy. Hierarchical clustering of scaled V gene usage was performed with the R hclust function using Manhattan distance and complete linkage. Sharing of clones by CDR3 amino acid sequence was evaluated through resampling of 12 repertoires per group over 100 rounds. The repertoires were screened for 55 to 75 published EBV-specific TCRbeta sequences and 245 published CMV-specific TCRbeta sequences. Two CVID samples yielding fewer than 10,000 sequences were excluded from analysis, leaving more than 35 CVID repertoires. Held by TCRdb, this immuneACCESS table contains in-frame sequences only and omits some clones. Under half of the omission traces to an unresolved V gene where checked; the cause of the rest is unknown. D and trimming come from the DNA, and the V and J calls and clone size come from that table. The sample counts about 52,000 clones, each observed more than once. The ten largest clones represent roughly 1.8% of the sample.

The data stem from a study of T cell clonality in common variable immunodeficiency (dated by TCRdb to between 2015 and 2017). Predominantly Caucasian heritage was noted among both the CVID patients and the healthy controls. Heparinized peripheral whole blood samples of roughly 4.5 to 8 ml were collected from each donor. Genomic DNA from adults with common variable immune deficiency (CVID) and from healthy adult controls was the source for sequencing TCRbeta CDR3 repertoires. The control group comprised some 22 healthy adult volunteers, roughly 12 female and 10 male, aged about 23 to 75 years with a mean age of approximately 35. To isolate peripheral blood mononuclear cells, diluted blood was subjected to density centrifugation over Hypaque 1077 or Ficoll-Paque. Genomic DNA was obtained from unsorted mononuclear cells using either Qiagen column purification or a centrifugation-based method. The full study reports these points: Reportedly, TCRbeta sequences from CVID had fewer deletions and N-nucleotide insertions, and highly modified clones with 13 or more V deletions were absent from CVID. Increased TCRbeta clonality was found in CVID subjects compared with healthy controls (t-test p = 0.018), with the increase being most characteristic of about a third of subjects. Healthy controls shared more TCRbeta clones with each other than CVID subjects shared among themselves (p < 0.0001). Even though DNA input was the same, control samples had an average of about 80,000 unique sequences each, compared with 30,000 to 40,000 in CVID samples. It was noted by the authors that sequencing of the repertoires of T cell subpopulations would be needed to clarify the cause of the increased clonality in CVID. Patient heterogeneity within the CVID cohort put limits on correlating repertoire features with clinical complications.

CDR1 is given as MNHEY and CDR2 as SVGEGT, both from the germline V gene. The CDR3 runs 14 amino acids, cysteine and phenylalanine included. Of the CDR3's DNA, 33 bases were read; they are in frame from base 1. The V and J segments used are TRBV6-2 or TRBV6-3 and TRBJ1-2; no D gene call is confident. This clonotype was sampled from a person aged 18 to 70 in good health. Sequencing was performed on peripheral blood mononuclear cells. The CDR3 DNA, read in part, is TGTGCCAGCATGGGTGGCTCCCTCACAGATACC. This yields the protein CASMGGSLTDT. The entire CDR3 reads CASMGGSLTDTYTF.